Listed here is a single T cell receptor (beta chain). The specificity of this receptor is unknown. No base-level quality is on record; no much larger clone is a single base apart. The collaborating institutions used their own protocols to collect whole blood in K2EDTA tubes. For TCRbeta analysis, collaborators shipped samples in one of three forms: frozen whole blood, isolated PBMCs, or DNA extracted from either of those sample types. The sample originates from a study of blood T cell repertoires in COVID-19 (dated by TCRdb to the early 2020s). Regarding the complete study: Collaborator samples came from the United States, Italy and Spain and covered acute and convalescent phases of COVID-19. Subjects who had been exposed to COVID-19, were actively infected with it, or had recovered from it provided the deeply sampled blood TCRbeta repertoires that made up the dataset. Where available, HLA class I and class II types were taken from metadata supplied by the sample provider and were not determined by assay-based typing. A de-identified subject ID, COVID-19 status, age in years and sex were almost always included in the sample metadata. The prospective study material was composed of cDNA or gDNA derived from T cells, B-cell-depleted T cells, or PBMCs. The repertoires were made available in a free public database intended to serve as a resource for research on the immune response to SARS-CoV-2. The samples were drawn from two sources: the first 160 participants of the ongoing ImmuneRACE study, and fewer than 1,500 subjects contributed by 6 global collaborators. Broad study findings and their caveats: Clinical and demographic metadata were provided uncurated, with the amount varying by source and participant.

TCRbeta CDR3 regions were amplified from genomic DNA by means of the immunoSEQ Assay, a bias-controlled multiplex PCR. As for how the authors treated the data: Within the assay, amplification of reference gene primers was used to estimate how many nucleated cells each sample contained. To quantify the absolute abundance of each unique TCRbeta CDR3 rearrangement, sequence reads were collapsed and filtered. For each sample, productive Simpson clonality was calculated as the square root of Simpson's diversity index over productive rearrangements. Drawn from immuneACCESS, this table holds only the in-frame rearrangements with V and J called that TCRdb kept. Clones are partly lost; checked studies trace under half to an unresolved V gene and leave the rest unexplained. Clone size and V and J calls were adopted from that table, with D and trimming inferred from the DNA. This sample comprises under 200,000 clones, 75% to 85% of them detected only once. The top ten hold about 1.6% of the sample.

The germline V gene specifies SGHRS as CDR1 and YFSETQ as CDR2. The CDR3 spans 13 residues, from the cysteine through the phenylalanine. Kept here is only the CDR3 DNA, which spans 39 bases and is read in frame from base 1. Relative to germline, V is missing 7 bases and J is missing 5 bases, with 8 bases of the junction outside any gene match. The receptor was isolated from a human donor in a cohort sampled during active COVID-19. This chain is built from TRBV5-1 and TRBJ1-1; TRBD1 matches 7 bases in the middle. Material for sequencing was peripheral blood. The DNA is TGCGCCAGCTCCCCGACAGGGCGGACTGAAGCTTTCTTT. This translates into CASSPTGRTEAFF.